What follows are 26 T cell receptor beta chains derived from one specimen sequenced in a study of T cell clonality in common variable immunodeficiency. Method: immunoSEQ multiplex PCR; TCRdb's copy keeps in-frame clones and lacks some. The sample includes about 40,000 clones, none of them occurring once. The sequencing sample was made of peripheral blood mononuclear cells. The source of these receptors is a person aged 18 to 75 in good health.

This clone turned up a few times. The read stops 3 residues short of the end of the CDR3; the missing end is completed from the germline J gene. V gene TRBV11-3 combines with J gene TRBJ2-2, with 7 bases fitting TRBD2. The junction had 6 bases not matched to a gene; V was cut back by 6 bases and J by 8 bases. The CDR3 contains 13 residues. Germline-derived CDR1 and CDR2 are SGHNT and YENEEA. The DNA read from the CDR3 is TGTGCCAGCAGGACTAGCCCTAAGGGGGAG. It specifies CASRTSPKGE. The full-length CDR3 reads as CASRTSPKGELFF.

This clone was picked up many times. Incomplete CDR3 DNA: TGTGCCAGCTCGGGACAGGGGCCGGAAACTGAA. It specifies CASSGQGPETE. The CDR3 reads in full as CASSGQGPETEAFF. V is TRBV18 and J is TRBJ1-1; 10 bases are a match to TRBD1. The read terminates 3 residues before the CDR3 end, so the remaining end is supplied by the germline J gene. There are 14 residues in the CDR3. The germline V gene encodes CDR1 KGHSH and CDR2 LQKENI. J was trimmed by 5 bases and V by 6 bases; bases with no gene match: 6.

This clone was seen many times. The missing CDR3 end, 3 residues past where the read stops, is filled in from the germline J gene. The chain joins TRBV2 to TRBJ1-1, with D perhaps matching TRBD1 (6 bases). V was cut by 8 bases and J by 1 base, with 11 bases left in between. The CDR3 totals 13 residues. Germline CDR1 is SNHLY and CDR2 is FYNNEI. The chain's CDR3 is CASLTGPNTEAFF. The part of the CDR3 DNA that was read is TGTGCCAGCCTGACAGGCCCGAACACTGAA.

Many counts were recorded for this clone. The read halts 3 residues ahead of the CDR3 end, with the missing end drawn from the germline J gene. This chain uses TRBV30 with TRBJ2-7, with a weak D call TRBD2 (7 bases). Trimming removed 4 bases at V and 4 bases at J, with 17 bases between. CDR3 length: 14 residues. Germline values: CDR1 GTSNPN, CDR2 SVGIG (reference sequence). Incomplete CDR3 DNA: TGTGCCTGGAATGCGGGGGCGCTATTATACGAG. Protein: CAWNAGALLYE. The whole CDR3 sequence reads CAWNAGALLYEQYF. Full variable domain (remainder filled in from reference TRBV30 and TRBJ2-7): SQTIHQWPATLVQPVGSPLSLECTVEGTSNPNLYWYRQAAGRGLQLLFYSVGIGQISSEVPQNLSASRPQDRQFILSSKKLLLSDSGFYLCAWNAGALLYEQYFGPGTRLTVT.

This clone was recorded at least ten times. The sequence runs out 3 residues before the end of the CDR3; the remainder is reconstructed from the germline J gene. The chain employs TRBV18 and TRBJ1-5; D unresolved. V was clipped by 6 bases and J by 0 bases, with 15 bases between them. The CDR3 extends over 16 amino acids. The germline gives CDR1 KGHSH, CDR2 LQKENI. The CDR3 here is CASSTRRAGSNQPQHF. The CDR3 bases that were read are TGTGCCAGCTCCACCAGGAGGGCTGGTAGCAATCAGCCC. The variable domain in full, completed from reference TRBV18 and TRBJ1-5, reads NAGVMQNPRHLVRRRGQEARLRCSPMKGHSHVYWYRQLPEEGLKFMVYLQKENIIDESGMPKERFSAEFPKEGPSILRIQQVVRGDSAAYFCASSTRRAGSNQPQHFGDGTRLSIL.

Details on this clone: Germline is not matched at one junction end, which may reflect a read error. Other nucleotide sequences from this sample produce the same CDR3. Partial CDR3 DNA: TGCAGTGCTTTCACAGGGTTAACTGGAAACACA. Protein sequence: CSAFTGLTGNT. The whole CDR3 reads CSAFTGLTGNTIYF. V gene TRBV20-1 combines with J gene TRBJ1-3, with a weak D call TRBD1 (6 bases). The read ends 3 residues before the CDR3 terminus; that terminus is restored from the germline J gene. This CDR3 spans 14 amino acids. CDR1 DFQATT and CDR2 SNEGSKA come from the germline V gene (reference sequence).

This clone was counted ten times or more. The covered CDR3 bases are TGTGCCATCAGGGGGGCGTTTAGCACAGATACG. It codes for CAIRGAFSTDT. The CDR3 reads in full as CAIRGAFSTDTQYF. The chain recombines TRBV10-3 with TRBJ2-3; weak D call: TRBD1 (6 bases). Read data end 3 residues before the CDR3 end; the end is taken from the germline J gene. V lost 6 bases to trimming and J lost 0 bases, with 10 bases between them. CDR1 is ENHRY, CDR2 SYGVKD, per germline. The CDR3 spans 14 residues.

This clone was found many times. The read gets to within 3 residues of the CDR3 end, and the germline J gene fills in the rest. The chain employs TRBV18 and TRBJ2-7; 7 nucleotides align to TRBD1. Trimming took 3 bases from V and 0 from J; bases not matched to a gene: 14. CDR3 length equals 18 residues. Germline values: CDR1 KGHSH, CDR2 LQKENI. The CDR3 DNA, read in part, is TGTGCCAGCTCACCCTTCGGGACAGAACACCCTGGCTCCTACGAG. Translation gives CASSPFGTEHPGSYE. The complete CDR3 protein is CASSPFGTEHPGSYEQYF. Full variable domain (missing parts from reference TRBV18 and TRBJ2-7): NAGVMQNPRHLVRRRGQEARLRCSPMKGHSHVYWYRQLPEEGLKFMVYLQKENIIDESGMPKERFSAEFPKEGPSILRIQQVVRGDSAAYFCASSPFGTEHPGSYEQYFGPGTRLTVT.

This clone was counted many times. The DNA ends 3 residues before the CDR3 does, and the rest of the CDR3 is filled in from the germline J gene. This chain uses TRBV19 with TRBJ1-2; TRBD1 might be the D (5 bases). Germline V gene data show CDR1 as LNHDA and CDR2 as SQIVND (reference sequence). This CDR3 comprises 15 residues. Trimming took off 6 bases at V and 7 bases at J, with 21 bases between the two ends. The covered CDR3 bases are TGTGCCAGTAGACCAAGCCAGGGCTGGAGACGTGGC. Its translation is CASRPSQGWRRG. The full CDR3 protein reads CASRPSQGWRRGYTF.

Many counts were recorded for this clone. Read coverage stops 3 residues before the CDR3 terminus; the germline J gene supplies the remainder. J is TRBJ2-1 and V is TRBV7-3, with 7 bases aligning to TRBD2. The CDR3 contains 13 residues. J was trimmed by 7 bases and V by 4 bases; bases with no gene match: 4. Germline CDR1 SGHTA, CDR2 FQGTGA. The CDR3: CASSSGLLNEQFF. The part of the CDR3 DNA that was read is TGTGCCAGCAGCTCGGGACTATTAAATGAG.

This clone was seen many times. Coverage ceases 3 residues before the CDR3 finishes, and the germline J gene fills in the end. The V and J genes are TRBV20-1 and TRBJ2-3; 10 bases match TRBD1. Germline V gene lookup returns CDR1 DFQATT and CDR2 SNEGSKA (reference sequence). This CDR3 has 14 residues. The V and J ends lost 6 bases and 3 bases, in that order; junction bases with no gene match: 6. The CDR3 sequence is CSAKDRGHTDTQYF. Incomplete CDR3 DNA: TGCAGTGCCAAAGACAGGGGGCATACAGATACG.

This clone appeared many times. The sequenced fragment ends 3 residues before the CDR3 boundary, so the rest is inferred from the germline J gene. The rearrangement joins TRBV7-9 to TRBJ1-1; D uncertain. Germline loops: CDR1 SEHNR, CDR2 FQNEAQ (reference sequence). This CDR3 region has 14 residues. V dropped 5 bases and J dropped 0 bases, with 10 bases sitting between them. Incomplete CDR3 DNA: TGTGCCAGCAGCCCTCCTGCTATGAACACTGAA. Protein: CASSPPAMNTE. The whole CDR3 region reads CASSPPAMNTEAFF.

This clone was recorded many times. Read coverage stops 3 residues before the CDR3 terminus; the germline J gene supplies the remainder. This chain links TRBV11-3 with TRBJ1-3; D not resolved. V lost 2 bases to trimming and J lost 7 bases, with 9 bases between them. Germline V lookup: CDR1 SGHNT, CDR2 YENEEA. The length of the CDR3 is 13 residues. The CDR3 DNA, read in part, is TGTGCCAGCAGCTTATCGACTTTCAACACC. This codes for CASSLSTFNT. The whole CDR3 protein is CASSLSTFNTIYF.

This clone was seen ten or more times. The read terminates 3 residues ahead of where the CDR3 ends, so the germline J gene completes it. This chain joins TRBV5-1 and TRBJ1-4; TRBD1 matches at 9 bases. The CDR3 sequence is 14 residues long. Germline CDR1 reads SGHRS; CDR2 reads YFSETQ. The J segment lost 8 bases and the V segment lost 0 bases, leaving 2 bases of the junction unmatched. The sequenced part of the CDR3 DNA is TGCGCCAGCAGCTTGGCGACAGGGGGGGAAAAA. Its protein is CASSLATGGEK. The whole CDR3 protein is CASSLATGGEKLFF.

This clone was counted many times. The observed sequence ends 3 residues before the CDR3 terminus, with the missing tail filled in from the germline J gene. The chain uses TRBV5-8 and TRBJ1-6, with D possibly TRBD1 on 5 matching bases. Germline loops: CDR1 SGHTS, CDR2 YDEGEE. The V end lost 6 bases, the J end lost 6 bases, and 13 bases lay between the germline ends. This CDR3 is 14 amino acids long. The CDR3 sequence: CASIRGISNSPLHF. The CDR3 bases that were read are TGTGCCAGCATCCGGGGGATCTCTAATTCACCC.

Details on this clone: The sequence runs out 3 residues before the end of the CDR3; the remainder is reconstructed from the germline J gene. The rearrangement links TRBV18 to TRBJ2-5; a possible D gene is TRBD1 (5 bases). Germline values: CDR1 KGHSH, CDR2 LQKENI. The V and J ends lost 3 bases and 1 base respectively, with 9 bases between them. This CDR3 region has 14 residues. CDR3 protein: CASSPDTIQETQYF. Partial CDR3 DNA: TGTGCCAGCTCACCGGACACTATCCAAGAGACC.

This clone was seen many times. With the read ending 3 residues before the CDR3 end, the germline J gene is used to fill in that end. The V and J genes are TRBV2 and TRBJ2-3; 8 bases are a match to TRBD2. The V gene end was trimmed by 5 bases and the J gene end by 0 bases; junction bases not matched to a gene: 4. The CDR3 has 15 residues. The germline CDR1 and CDR2 sequences are SNHLY and FYNNEI. The sequenced CDR3 bases are TGTGCCAGCAGTTATATAGCGGGAAGCACAGATACG. This sequence encodes CASSYIAGSTDT. In full, the CDR3 reads CASSYIAGSTDTQYF.

There are many counts of this clone. The read falls 3 residues short of the CDR3 end, and the missing part is taken from the germline J gene. This chain joins TRBV7-2 and TRBJ1-2, with 8 bases fitting TRBD1. The V and J ends lost 4 bases and 5 bases, in that order; junction bases with no gene match: 6. CDR3 size: 14 residues. The germline V gene has CDR1 SGHTA and CDR2 FQGNSA. CDR3 DNA, as far as it was read: TGTGCCAGCAGCTCCCCAGGGGGCTATTATGGC. Amino acid sequence: CASSSPGGYYG. The full-length CDR3 reads as CASSSPGGYYGYTF.

Many counts were recorded for this clone. The observed sequence ends 3 residues before the CDR3 terminus, with the missing tail filled in from the germline J gene. The V and J genes are TRBV20-1 and TRBJ2-7; TRBD1 matches at 7 bases. J was trimmed by 4 bases and V by 6 bases; bases with no gene match: 9. There are 13 residues in the CDR3. Germline loops: CDR1 DFQATT, CDR2 SNEGSKA (reference sequence). The covered CDR3 bases are TGCAGTGCCACCCAGACAGGGCGTTACGAG. It is translated as CSATQTGRYE. The complete CDR3 protein is CSATQTGRYEQYF.

This clone was detected many times. The read comes to an end 3 residues before the CDR3 does, leaving the germline J gene to fill in the end. The chain recombines TRBV30 with TRBJ1-6, with D maybe TRBD1 (6 bases). V lost 3 bases and J lost 7, with 16 bases in between. This CDR3 is built from 15 residues. Germline V gene data show CDR1 as GTSNPN and CDR2 as SVGIG (reference sequence). The covered CDR3 bases are TGTGCCTGGAGCTCATTAGGGGGTTTGAATTCACCC. It is translated as CAWSSLGGLNSP. The CDR3 as a whole reads CAWSSLGGLNSPLHF.

This clone appeared a few times. The read finishes 3 residues shy of the CDR3 end, and the germline J gene is used to complete it. This sequence joins TRBV20-1 and TRBJ2-1; 10 bases agree with TRBD2. The germline V gene encodes CDR1 DFQATT and CDR2 SNEGSKA (reference sequence). V was clipped by 6 bases and J by 7 bases; unmatched bases: 9. This CDR3 spans 14 amino acids. Incomplete CDR3 DNA: TGCAGTGCAGCCGCGGGACTAGCGAAGAATGAG. This gives the protein CSAAAGLAKNE. The full CDR3 is CSAAAGLAKNEQFF.

This clone has ten or more counts. The read halts 3 residues ahead of the CDR3 end, with the missing end drawn from the germline J gene. The V and J genes are TRBV30 and TRBJ2-1; possible D gene TRBD2, 6 bases. Trimming cost V 8 bases and J 8 bases, with 22 bases left between them. In germline, CDR1 is GTSNPN, CDR2 SVGIG (reference sequence). CDR3 length: 14 amino acids. CDR3 loop: CASKRVLALDEQFF. The part of the CDR3 DNA that was read is TGTGCCAGCAAGCGGGTCCTGGCCTTGGATGAG.

On this clone itself: The read terminates 3 residues before the CDR3 end, so the remaining end is supplied by the germline J gene. The V gene is TRBV11-2, the J gene TRBJ1-1, with no clear D. There are 13 residues in the CDR3. Trimming stripped 5 bases from V and 7 bases from J, with 14 bases between. The germline CDR1 and CDR2 sequences are SGHAT and FQNNGV. Incomplete CDR3 DNA: TGTGCCAGCAGCGTTACAGACACCATTGAA. This encodes CASSVTDTIE. The entire CDR3 protein reads CASSVTDTIEAFF.

There are many counts of this clone. The CDR3 end falls 3 residues outside the read, so it is completed with the germline J gene. The V call is TRBV5-1, the J call TRBJ2-3; 10 bases are shared with TRBD2. The trim removed 4 bases at V and 2 bases at J, leaving 7 bases unmatched. CDR1 is SGHRS, CDR2 YFSETQ, per germline. The CDR3 runs to 16 residues. CDR3 sequence reads: CASSGLAGGLTDTQYF. CDR3 DNA, as far as it was read: TGCGCCAGCAGCGGATTAGCGGGGGGCCTCACAGATACG.

To note about this clone: The read is 3 residues too short to cover the CDR3 end, so that end is filled in from the germline J gene. The chain employs TRBV5-6 and TRBJ1-1, with TRBD1 identical over 7 bases. Germline V gene data show CDR1 as SGHDT and CDR2 as YYEEEE. This CDR3 contains 15 residues. The trim removed 4 bases at V and 0 bases at J, leaving 6 bases unmatched. This CDR3 reads CASSGGTAVNTEAFF. CDR3 bases read: TGTGCCAGCAGCGGGGGGACAGCGGTGAACACTGAA. Filled out from reference TRBV5-6 and TRBJ1-1, the complete variable domain reads DAGVTQSPTHLIKTRGQQVTLRCSPKSGHDTVSWYQQALGQGPQFIFQYYEEEERQRGNFPDRFSGHQFPNYSSELNVNALLLGDSALYLCASSGGTAVNTEAFFGQGTRLTVV.

This clone has at least ten counts. The read terminates 3 residues ahead of where the CDR3 ends, so the germline J gene completes it. The rearrangement uses TRBV5-1 and TRBJ2-7; TRBD1 matches 8 bases. This CDR3 is 17 amino acids long. Germline lookup yields CDR1 SGHRS and CDR2 YFSETQ. The junction had 16 bases not matched to a gene; V was cut back by 4 bases and J by 4 bases. The DNA read from the CDR3 is TGCGCCAGCAGCCCATCCCAGGGGGCAGACTTGTTTTACGAG. It codes for CASSPSQGADLFYE. The whole CDR3 is CASSPSQGADLFYEQYF.